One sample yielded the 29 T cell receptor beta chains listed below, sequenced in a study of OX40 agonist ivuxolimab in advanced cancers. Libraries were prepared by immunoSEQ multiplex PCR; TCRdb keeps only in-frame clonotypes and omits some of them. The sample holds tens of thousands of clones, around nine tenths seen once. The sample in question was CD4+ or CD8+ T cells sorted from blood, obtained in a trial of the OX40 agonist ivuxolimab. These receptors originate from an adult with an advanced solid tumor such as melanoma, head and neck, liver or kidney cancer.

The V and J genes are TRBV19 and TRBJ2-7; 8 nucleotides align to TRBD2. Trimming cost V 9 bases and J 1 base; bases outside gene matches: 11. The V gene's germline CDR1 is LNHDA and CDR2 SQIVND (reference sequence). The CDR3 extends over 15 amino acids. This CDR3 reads CASSPGGGGSYEQYF. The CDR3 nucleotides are TGTGCCAGCTCCCCGGGGGGGGGTGGGTCCTACGAGCAGTACTTC.

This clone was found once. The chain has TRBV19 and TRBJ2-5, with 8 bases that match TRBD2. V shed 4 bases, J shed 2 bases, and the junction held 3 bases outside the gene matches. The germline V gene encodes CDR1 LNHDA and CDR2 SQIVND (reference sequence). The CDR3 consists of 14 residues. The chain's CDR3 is CASSSGTRQETQYF. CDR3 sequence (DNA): TGTGCCAGTAGTAGTGGGACTAGGCAAGAGACCCAGTACTTC.

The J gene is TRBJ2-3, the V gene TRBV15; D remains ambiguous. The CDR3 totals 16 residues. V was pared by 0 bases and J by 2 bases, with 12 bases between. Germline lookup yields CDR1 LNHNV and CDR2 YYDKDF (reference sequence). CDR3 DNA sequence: TGTGCCACCAGCAGAGATCGGGCGGCCTCCACAGATACGCAGTATTTT. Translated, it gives CATSRDRAASTDTQYF.

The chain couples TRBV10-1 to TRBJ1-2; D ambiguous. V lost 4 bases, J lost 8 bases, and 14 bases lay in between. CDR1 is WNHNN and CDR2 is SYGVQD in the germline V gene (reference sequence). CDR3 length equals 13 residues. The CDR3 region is CASSVDAGSGYTF. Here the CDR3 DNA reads TGCGCCAGCAGTGTAGATGCGGGATCCGGCTACACCTTC.

CDR3 loop: CASRPPEEGPNEQFF. DNA of the CDR3: TGTGCCAGCAGACCCCCGGAGGAGGGCCCCAATGAGCAGTTCTTC. The chain is built from TRBV6-5 and TRBJ2-1, with a possible D match to TRBD2 (6 bases). V gave up 6 bases and J gave up 6 bases, with 18 bases separating them. CDR1 is MNHEY and CDR2 is SVGAGI in the germline V gene. This CDR3 region has 15 residues.

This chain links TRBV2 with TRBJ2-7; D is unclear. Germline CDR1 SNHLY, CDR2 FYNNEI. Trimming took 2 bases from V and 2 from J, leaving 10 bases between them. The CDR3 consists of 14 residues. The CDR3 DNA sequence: TGTGCCAGCAGTGAATGGCACAGTCCCTACGAGCAGTACTTC. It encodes CASSEWHSPYEQYF.

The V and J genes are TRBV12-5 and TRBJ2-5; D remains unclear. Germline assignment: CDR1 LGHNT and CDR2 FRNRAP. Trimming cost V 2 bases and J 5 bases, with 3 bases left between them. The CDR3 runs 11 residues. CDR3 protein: CASGLWETQYF. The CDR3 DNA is TGTGCTAGTGGTTTGTGGGAGACCCAGTACTTC. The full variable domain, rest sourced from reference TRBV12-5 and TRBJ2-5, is DARVTQTPRHKVTEMGQEVTMRCQPILGHNTVFWYRQTMMQGLELLAYFRNRAPLDDSGMPKDRFSAEMPDATLATLKIQPSEPRDSAVYFCASGLWETQYFGPGTRLLVL.

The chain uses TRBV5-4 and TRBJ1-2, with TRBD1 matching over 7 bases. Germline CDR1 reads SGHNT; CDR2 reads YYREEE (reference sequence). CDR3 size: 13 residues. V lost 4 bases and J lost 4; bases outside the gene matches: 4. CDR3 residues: CASSPGGGYGYTF. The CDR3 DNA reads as TGTGCCAGCAGCCCAGGGGGGGGCTATGGCTACACCTTC.

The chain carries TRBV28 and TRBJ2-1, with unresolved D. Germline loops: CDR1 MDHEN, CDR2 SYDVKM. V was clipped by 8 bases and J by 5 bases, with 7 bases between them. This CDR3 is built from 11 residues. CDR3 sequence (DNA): TGTGCCAGCGCCCCCCACAATGAGCAGTTCTTC. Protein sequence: CASAPHNEQFF.

The CDR3 DNA reads as TGTGCCAGCAGTCGGGGACAGGGGGCCTACGAGCAGTACTTC. Translation gives CASSRGQGAYEQYF. This rearrangement joins TRBV6-1 to TRBJ2-7, with TRBD1 matching over 11 bases. Germline CDR1 reads MNHNS; CDR2 reads SASEGT. This CDR3 has 14 amino acids. The V and J ends lost 5 bases and 2 bases, in that order; junction bases with no gene match: 2.

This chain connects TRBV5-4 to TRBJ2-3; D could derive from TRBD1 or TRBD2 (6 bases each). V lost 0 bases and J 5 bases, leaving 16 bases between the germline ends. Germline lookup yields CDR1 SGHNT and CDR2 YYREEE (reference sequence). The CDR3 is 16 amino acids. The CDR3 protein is CASSLGGAAGQDTQYF. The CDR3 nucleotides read TGTGCCAGCAGCTTGGGGGGGGCGGCAGGTCAAGATACGCAGTATTTT.

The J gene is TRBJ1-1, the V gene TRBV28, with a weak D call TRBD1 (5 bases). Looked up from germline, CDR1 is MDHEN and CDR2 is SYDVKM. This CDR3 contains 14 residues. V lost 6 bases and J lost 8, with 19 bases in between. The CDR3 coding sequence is TGTGCCAGCAGCCTTACCCCTCCGGGACCAGAAGCTTTCTTT. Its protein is CASSLTPPGPEAFF. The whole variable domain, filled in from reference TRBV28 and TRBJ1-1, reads DVKVTQSSRYLVKRTGEKVFLECVQDMDHENMFWYRQDPGLGLRLIYFSYDVKMKEKGDIPEGYSVSREKKERFSLILESASTNQTSMYLCASSLTPPGPEAFFGQGTRLTVV.

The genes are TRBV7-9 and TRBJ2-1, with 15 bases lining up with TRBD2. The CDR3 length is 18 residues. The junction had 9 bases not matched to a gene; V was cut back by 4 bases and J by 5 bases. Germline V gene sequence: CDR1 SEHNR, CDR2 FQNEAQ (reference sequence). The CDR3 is CASSSPPGLAGGHNEQFF. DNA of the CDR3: TGTGCCAGCAGCTCCCCCCCCGGACTAGCGGGAGGGCACAATGAGCAGTTCTTC.

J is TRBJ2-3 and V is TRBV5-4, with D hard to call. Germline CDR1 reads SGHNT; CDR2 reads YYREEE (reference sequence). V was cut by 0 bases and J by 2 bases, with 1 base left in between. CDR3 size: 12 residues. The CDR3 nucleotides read TGTGCCAGCAGCTTGGCCACAGATACGCAGTATTTT. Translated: CASSLATDTQYF.

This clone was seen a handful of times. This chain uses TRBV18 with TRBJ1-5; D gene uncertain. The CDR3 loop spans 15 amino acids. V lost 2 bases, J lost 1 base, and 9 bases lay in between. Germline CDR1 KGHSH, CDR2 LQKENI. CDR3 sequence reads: CASSPTRQSNQPQHF. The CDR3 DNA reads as TGTGCCAGCTCACCAACACGGCAAAGCAATCAGCCCCAGCATTTT.

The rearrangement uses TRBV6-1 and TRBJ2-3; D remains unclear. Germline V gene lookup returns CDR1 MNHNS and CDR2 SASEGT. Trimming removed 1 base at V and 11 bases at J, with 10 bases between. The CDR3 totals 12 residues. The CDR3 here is CASSEERMGQYF. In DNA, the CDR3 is TGTGCCAGCAGTGAAGAGAGAATGGGGCAGTATTTT.

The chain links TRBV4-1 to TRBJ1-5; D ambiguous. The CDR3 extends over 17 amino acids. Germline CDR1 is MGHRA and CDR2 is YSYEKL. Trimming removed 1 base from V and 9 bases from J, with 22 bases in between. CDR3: CASSQGKSRPPGRPQHF. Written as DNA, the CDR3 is TGCGCCAGCAGCCAAGGTAAATCGCGCCCGCCCGGCCGGCCCCAGCATTTT.

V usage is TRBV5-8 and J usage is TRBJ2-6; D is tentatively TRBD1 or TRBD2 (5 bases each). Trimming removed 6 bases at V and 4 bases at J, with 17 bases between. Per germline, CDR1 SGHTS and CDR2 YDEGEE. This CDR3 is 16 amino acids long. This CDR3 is CASTKGRASGANVLTF. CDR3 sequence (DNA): TGTGCCAGCACAAAGGGACGGGCATCGGGGGCCAACGTCCTGACTTTC. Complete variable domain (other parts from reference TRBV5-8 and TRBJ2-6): EAGVTQSPTHLIKTRGQQATLRCSPISGHTSVYWYQQALGLGLQFLLWYDEGEERNRGNFPPRFSGRQFPNYSSELNVNALELEDSALYLCASTKGRASGANVLTFGAGSRLTVL.

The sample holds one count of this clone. The CDR3 protein is CASSFPGGPSSYEQYF. The CDR3, as DNA: TGTGCCAGCAGCTTCCCAGGGGGTCCAAGCTCCTACGAGCAGTACTTC. The chain carries TRBV7-9 and TRBJ2-7; TRBD1 matches at 7 bases. Germline V gene data show CDR1 as SEHNR and CDR2 as FQNEAQ (reference sequence). The junction had 8 bases not matched to a gene; V was cut back by 3 bases and J by 0 bases. The CDR3 sequence is 16 residues long.

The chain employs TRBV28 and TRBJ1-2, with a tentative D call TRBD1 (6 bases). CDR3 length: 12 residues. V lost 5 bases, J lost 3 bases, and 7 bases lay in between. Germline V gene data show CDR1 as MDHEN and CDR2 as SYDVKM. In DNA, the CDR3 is TGTGCCAGCAGTACAGGGCACTATGGCTACACCTTC. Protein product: CASSTGHYGYTF.

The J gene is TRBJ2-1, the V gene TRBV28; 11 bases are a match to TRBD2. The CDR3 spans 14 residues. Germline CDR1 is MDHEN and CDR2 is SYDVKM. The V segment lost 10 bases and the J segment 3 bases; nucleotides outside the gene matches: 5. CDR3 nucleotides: TGTGCCATCGTAGCGGGAGGGGGCTACAATGAGCAGTTCTTC. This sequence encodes CAIVAGGGYNEQFF.

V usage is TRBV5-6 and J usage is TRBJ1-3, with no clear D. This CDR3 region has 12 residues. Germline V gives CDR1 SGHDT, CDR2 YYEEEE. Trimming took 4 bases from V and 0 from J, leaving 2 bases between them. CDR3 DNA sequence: TGTGCCAGCAGCCGCTCTGGAAACACCATATATTTT. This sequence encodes CASSRSGNTIYF.

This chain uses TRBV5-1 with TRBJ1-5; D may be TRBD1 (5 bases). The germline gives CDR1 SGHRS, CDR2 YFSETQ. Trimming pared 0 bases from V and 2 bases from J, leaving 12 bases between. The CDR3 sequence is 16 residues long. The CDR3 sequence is CASSLDGGEGNQPQHF. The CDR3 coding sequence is TGCGCCAGCAGCTTGGACGGGGGAGAAGGCAATCAGCCCCAGCATTTT. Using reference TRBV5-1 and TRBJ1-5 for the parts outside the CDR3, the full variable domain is KAGVTQTPRYLIKTRGQQVTLSCSPISGHRSVSWYQQTPGQGLQFLFEYFSETQRNKGNFPGRFSGRQFSNSRSEMNVSTLELGDSALYLCASSLDGGEGNQPQHFGDGTRLSIL.

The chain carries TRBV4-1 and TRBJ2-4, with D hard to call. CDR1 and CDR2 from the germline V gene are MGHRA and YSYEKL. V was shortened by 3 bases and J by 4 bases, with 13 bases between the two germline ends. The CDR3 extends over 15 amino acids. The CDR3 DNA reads TGCGCCAGCAGCCATCCGTGGACGACGAAAAACATTCAGTACTTC. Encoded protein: CASSHPWTTKNIQYF.

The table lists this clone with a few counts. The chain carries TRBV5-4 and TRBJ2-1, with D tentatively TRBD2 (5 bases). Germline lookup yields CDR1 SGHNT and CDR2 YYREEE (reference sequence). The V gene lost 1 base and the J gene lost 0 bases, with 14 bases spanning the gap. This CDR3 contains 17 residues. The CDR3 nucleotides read TGTGCCAGCAGCTTGTATTCTGCTAGCTACTCCTACAATGAGCAGTTCTTC. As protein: CASSLYSASYSYNEQFF.

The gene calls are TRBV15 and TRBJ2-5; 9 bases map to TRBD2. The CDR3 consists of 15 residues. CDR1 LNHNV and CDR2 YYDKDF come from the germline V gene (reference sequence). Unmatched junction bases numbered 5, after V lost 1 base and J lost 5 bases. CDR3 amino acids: CATSRVSGSWETQYF. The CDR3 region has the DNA TGTGCCACCAGCAGAGTTAGCGGGAGTTGGGAGACCCAGTACTTC.

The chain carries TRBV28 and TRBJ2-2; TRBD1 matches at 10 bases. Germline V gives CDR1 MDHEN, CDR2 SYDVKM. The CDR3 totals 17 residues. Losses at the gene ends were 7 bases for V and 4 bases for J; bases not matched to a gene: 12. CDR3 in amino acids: CASTSSSGQGSTGELFF. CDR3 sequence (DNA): TGTGCCAGCACCTCATCCTCGGGACAGGGGTCCACCGGGGAGCTGTTTTTT.

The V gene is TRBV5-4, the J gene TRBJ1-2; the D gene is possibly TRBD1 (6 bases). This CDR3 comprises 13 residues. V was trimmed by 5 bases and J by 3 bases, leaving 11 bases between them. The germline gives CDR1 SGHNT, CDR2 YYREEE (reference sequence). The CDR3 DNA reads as TGTGCCAGCAGACAGACAGGCGACTATGGCTACACCTTC. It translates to CASRQTGDYGYTF. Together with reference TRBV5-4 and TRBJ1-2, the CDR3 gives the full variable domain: ETGVTQSPTHLIKTRGQQVTLRCSSQSGHNTVSWYQQALGQGPQFIFQYYREEENGRGNFPPRFSGLQFPNYSSELNVNALELDDSALYLCASRQTGDYGYTFGSGTRLTVV.

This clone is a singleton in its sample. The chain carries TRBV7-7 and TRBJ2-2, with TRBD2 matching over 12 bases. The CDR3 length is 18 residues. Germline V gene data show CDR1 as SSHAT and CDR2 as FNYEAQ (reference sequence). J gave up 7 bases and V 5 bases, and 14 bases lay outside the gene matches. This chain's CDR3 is CASSLGLAGGPGNGELFF. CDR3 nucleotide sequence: TGTGCCAGCAGCCTCGGGCTAGCGGGAGGGCCGGGAAACGGGGAGCTGTTTTTT.